The text below deals with one T cell receptor (beta chain). Its matching antigen is unknown. The sample belongs to a study of CD8 T cells in Susac syndrome. Overall study context: Blood was drawn from Susac syndrome patients while they were therapy-naive, on corticosteroids, or on intravenous immunoglobulin alone.

Patients with Susac syndrome met diagnostic criteria defined recently for definite or probable disease. Negative isolation was used for CD8+ and CD4+ T cells and FACS enrichment for TEMRA cells. RNA was extracted with the RNeasy kit, and a quantity of about 0.45 to 1 ug was reverse transcribed using random hexamers. One entry per CDR3 protein results from TCRdb running MiXCR on the immunoSEQ multiplex PCR reads. The data hold 200,000 to 300,000 distinct CDR3 sequences, with around 96% observed a single time. General study findings and limits: The CD4+ T cell repertoires in Susac syndrome were not clonally expanded.

V was trimmed by 6 bases and J by 8 bases, leaving 17 bases between them. Germline V gives CDR1 MNHNY, CDR2 SVGAGI (reference sequence). There are 13 residues in the CDR3. Sequenced material: CD4+ T cells from PBMCs. The chain combines TRBV6-6 with TRBJ2-7; D is perhaps TRBD1 or TRBD2 (5 bases each). The TCR originated in a human donor with Susac syndrome. The CDR3 nucleotides read TGTGCCAGCAGGAGGGGAGTCAATATGCAGCAGTACTTC. This sequence encodes CASRRGVNMQQYF.